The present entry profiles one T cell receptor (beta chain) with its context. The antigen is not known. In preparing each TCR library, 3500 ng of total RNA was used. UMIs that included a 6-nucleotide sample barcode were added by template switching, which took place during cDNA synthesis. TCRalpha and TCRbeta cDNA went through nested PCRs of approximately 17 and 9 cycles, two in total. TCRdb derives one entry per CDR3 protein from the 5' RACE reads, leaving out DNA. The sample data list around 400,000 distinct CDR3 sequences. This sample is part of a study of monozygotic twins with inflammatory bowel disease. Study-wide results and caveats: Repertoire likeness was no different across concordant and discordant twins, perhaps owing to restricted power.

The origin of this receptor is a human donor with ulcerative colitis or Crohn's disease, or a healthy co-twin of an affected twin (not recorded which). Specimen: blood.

The CDR3 loop reads CSAVTGVMDGYTF. The chain uses TRBV20-1 and TRBJ1-2; the TRBD1 assignment by TCRdb is unverifiable without DNA. The CDR3 has 13 residues. The germline V gene encodes CDR1 DFQATT and CDR2 SNEGSKA (reference sequence).